The source of this TCR beta chain is a study of a mutant IDH1 vaccine in newly diagnosed glioma. On the study more broadly: Treated patients, about 60% male and around 40% female, averaged roughly 43 years of age.

Trimming shortened V by 8 bases and J by 5 bases, and 14 bases separated the two germline ends. The CDR3 contains 13 residues. Germline V gene data show CDR1 as PRHDT and CDR2 as FYEKMQ (reference sequence). About this clone: Its target is not known.

TCRdb's copy holds only in-frame clones and misses some; the assay was immunoSEQ multiplex PCR. The sample shows over 30,000 clones, roughly 50% of them seen only once. Indicated time point: week 5, during vaccination. The study gave 300 ug of mutant IDH1 20-mer peptide per vaccine dose, with topical imiquimod. The sequenced sample was PBMCs, obtained from a glioma patient whose treatment included an IDH1 peptide vaccine. This sequence joins TRBV13 and TRBJ2-3; D tentatively fits TRBD1 or TRBD2 (6 bases each). The clonotype comes from a woman younger than 30 with glioma. Here the CDR3 reads CASGGGIGDTQYF. The DNA for the CDR3 is TGTGCCAGCGGGGGCGGGATCGGAGATACGCAGTATTTT.